Listed below are T cell receptor beta chains from one sample, sequenced in a study of cytotoxic CD8 clonotypes in ibrutinib-treated CLL. Measured with immunoSEQ multiplex PCR; TCRdb has only the in-frame clones, and not every one. There are 190,000 or so clones in the sample; approximately 68% occur only once, and about an eighth lies in the top ten. This specimen was PBMCs, taken after 24 months of ibrutinib treatment. The receptors derive from a human donor with chronic lymphocytic leukemia. The CDR3 runs from the conserved cysteine through the conserved F or W. A D gene is named only where the DNA matches it firmly.

v_call: TRBV20-1
d_call: NA
j_call: TRBJ2-7
cdr3_nt: TGCAGTGCTAGAGCCGATTACGAGCAGTACTTC
cdr3_aa: CSARADYEQYF

v_call: TRBV7-9
d_call: NA
j_call: TRBJ1-1
cdr3_nt: TGTGCCAGCAGCTTACGGCCCCCTGAAGCTTTCTTT
cdr3_aa: CASSLRPPEAFF

v_call: TRBV6-5
d_call: TRBD2
j_call: TRBJ2-7
cdr3_nt: TGTGCCAGCAGTTATTTAGCGGGAGGTATCTACGAGCAGTACTTC
cdr3_aa: CASSYLAGGIYEQYF

v_call: TRBV28
d_call: NA
j_call: TRBJ1-2
cdr3_nt: TGTGCCAGCAGAGGGCCTGGCTATGGCTACACCTTC
cdr3_aa: CASRGPGYGYTF

v_call: TRBV27
d_call: NA
j_call: TRBJ2-7
cdr3_nt: TGTGCCAGCAGGGAGTACCTTTTGGGCGAGCAGTACTTC
cdr3_aa: CASREYLLGEQYF

v_call: TRBV29-1
d_call: NA
j_call: TRBJ2-1
cdr3_nt: TGCAGCGTTGAAGGGGTGGGAGTAACCAATGAGCAGTTCTTC
cdr3_aa: CSVEGVGVTNEQFF

v_call: TRBV5-5
d_call: NA
j_call: TRBJ2-5
cdr3_nt: TGTGCCAGCAGCTTTATCTTGGGGGCTGAGACCCAGTACTTC
cdr3_aa: CASSFILGAETQYF

v_call: TRBV5-1
d_call: NA
j_call: TRBJ2-2
cdr3_nt: TGCGCCAGCAGCTTTCAAGCAAACACCGGGGAGCTGTTTTTT
cdr3_aa: CASSFQANTGELFF

v_call: TRBV7-9
d_call: NA
j_call: TRBJ2-3
cdr3_nt: TGTGCCAGCAGCCTAAGCACAGATACGCAGTATTTT
cdr3_aa: CASSLSTDTQYF

v_call: TRBV5-1
d_call: NA
j_call: TRBJ1-1
cdr3_nt: TGCGCCAGCAACGAAGCGGGCGTGAACACTGAAGCTTTCTTT
cdr3_aa: CASNEAGVNTEAFF

v_call: TRBV15
d_call: TRBD2
j_call: TRBJ2-7
cdr3_nt: TGTGCCACCAGCAGAGATCGTTCTAGCGGCTCCTACGAGCAGTACTTC
cdr3_aa: CATSRDRSSGSYEQYF